The 2 T cell receptor beta chains reported below all come from one sample, sequenced in a study of shared clonotypes between healthy human individuals. The data were produced by immunoSEQ multiplex PCR, yet TCRdb's version contains in-frame clones alone and is incomplete. Here the sample spans approximately 620,000 clones, more than 95% being singletons. The sample was naive CD4+ T cells sorted from blood. Subset reported: CD45RA+ positively selected. The receptors come from a woman aged 25 to 39 in good health.

The rearrangement links TRBV4-1 to TRBJ1-2, with 7 positions matching TRBD1. Looked up from germline, CDR1 is MGHRA and CDR2 is YSYEKL. The ends lost 5 bases at V and 7 bases at J; junction bases unmatched: 4. The CDR3 extends over 12 amino acids. CDR3 protein: CASSFHRGGYTF. The CDR3 DNA reads as TGCGCCAGCAGCTTTCACAGGGGTGGCTACACCTTC.

This chain connects TRBV5-1 to TRBJ2-7; D may be TRBD2 (6 bases). The CDR3 has 14 residues. The V end was cut by 6 bases, the J end by 5 bases, with 18 bases between. CDR1 is SGHRS, CDR2 YFSETQ, per germline. The CDR3 loop is CASTGGAGRDEQYF. CDR3 in DNA: TGCGCCAGCACCGGCGGGGCGGGACGCGACGAGCAGTACTTC.